This is a list of T cell receptor beta chains from one sample in a study of blood T cell repertoires in COVID-19. The assay was immunoSEQ multiplex PCR, and TCRdb's table has in-frame clones only and misses some. The sample shows 95,000 or so clones, 81% of them seen only once. The sequencing sample was made of peripheral blood. These receptor sequences come from an older man with COVID-19, enrolled during active disease. Each CDR3 is given with its conserved first and last residue. The D gene is left open where the match is weak.

v_gene,j_gene,d_gene,CDR3aa
TRBV5-1,TRBJ1-2,TRBD1,CASSFQGADGYTF
TRBV10-2,TRBJ2-7,NA,CASSTSSVSYEQYF
TRBV6-5,TRBJ2-7,TRBD1,CASKDGQGYSYEQYF
TRBV28,TRBJ1-2,NA,CASSLNGGVVSYGYTF
TRBV19,TRBJ2-1,TRBD2,CATAGTGGYEQFF
TRBV2,TRBJ2-5,NA,CASREWGAGEPQYF
TRBV9,TRBJ2-1,TRBD2,CASSPRAGPYNEQFF
TRBV10-2,TRBJ1-2,TRBD1,CARSRDRGGYGYTF
TRBV18,TRBJ1-4,NA,CASSREQIGEKLFF
TRBV7-2,TRBJ1-2,TRBD1,CASSPHRGRLDGYTF
TRBV7-9,TRBJ1-2,TRBD1,CASSLEPGTGLYGYTF
TRBV10-3,TRBJ1-6,TRBD1,CAISVDRYNSPLHF
TRBV5-1,TRBJ1-6,NA,CASSLGQFYNSPLHF
TRBV5-4,TRBJ1-1,TRBD1,CASSFRTGGNTEAFF
TRBV19,TRBJ2-2,NA,CASSIGTGELFF
TRBV13,TRBJ1-2,NA,CASSRAQTGNYGYTF
TRBV28,TRBJ2-1,NA,CASREKYEQFF
TRBV7-2,TRBJ2-3,TRBD2,CASSLVSGGERDTQYF
TRBV6-1,TRBJ1-2,NA,CASSDEVPFYGYTF
TRBV7-9,TRBJ2-3,TRBD2,CASSLDGGAFSSQYF
TRBV3-1/TRBV3-2,TRBJ1-5,NA,CASSQDVQGPQHF
TRBV5-5,TRBJ1-4,NA,CASSPFWGDEKLFF
TRBV3-1/TRBV3-2,TRBJ1-6,NA,CASSQGVRGNSPLHF
TRBV3-1/TRBV3-2,TRBJ2-2,NA,CASSQADLFPDIPNTGELFF
TRBV27,TRBJ2-2,NA,CASSPLLPTDQNTGELFF
TRBV25-1,TRBJ1-6,NA,CASSPPDNSPLHF
TRBV6-5,TRBJ1-1,NA,CASNIIGGTEAFF
TRBV10-2,TRBJ1-1,TRBD1,CASSENRGQEAFF
TRBV6-5,TRBJ2-7,TRBD1,CASRGTGSIDEQYF
TRBV5-1,TRBJ2-5,TRBD2,CASSVGLAGGQETQYF
TRBV24-1,TRBJ2-3,NA,CATSDLLGTDTQYF
TRBV11-2,TRBJ1-6,NA,CASSLFGRTDYNSPLHF
TRBV20-1,TRBJ1-1,NA,CSASFPPGAFF
TRBV5-1,TRBJ1-4,NA,CASSLVGAPDGEKLFF
TRBV6-1,TRBJ1-1,NA,CASSDRENTEAFF
TRBV2,TRBJ2-1,TRBD1,CASSIRLGQVHNEQFF
TRBV7-3,TRBJ2-7,TRBD2,CASSLTAGGSYEQYF
TRBV2,TRBJ1-3,NA,CASSGQLYSGNTIYF
TRBV2,TRBJ2-1,NA,CASSYVYNEQFF
TRBV7-2,TRBJ2-7,NA,CASSPQRGALYEQYF